The next 5 T cell receptor beta chains were all read from a single sample in a study of T and B cells in COVID-19 patients. From blood, about 240-500 ng of genomic DNA served as TRB template. Multiplex PCR with BIOMED2 TRB-A/B primer pools amplified TRB rearrangements. TCRdb reprocessed the multiplex PCR reads with MiXCR, giving one entry per CDR3 protein. The sample yields about 8,900 distinct CDR3 sequences, approximately 35% seen once. Material for sequencing was blood. These receptors were taken from a human donor with active COVID-19.

This chain connects TRBV6-2 or TRBV6-3 to TRBJ1-1, with D possibly TRBD1 on 5 matching bases. V was trimmed by 8 bases and J by 0 bases, leaving 13 bases between them. Germline values: CDR1 MNHEY, CDR2 SVGEGT. This CDR3 is 14 amino acids long. The CDR3 loop is CASWGGYMNTEAFF. The CDR3 coding sequence is TGTGCCAGCTGGGGGGGTTACATGAACACTGAAGCTTTCTTT.

The J gene is TRBJ1-4, the V gene TRBV6-4; D is unresolved. Germline V gives CDR1 MRHNA, CDR2 SNTAGT. The CDR3 is 15 amino acids. V dropped 6 bases and J dropped 4 bases, with 15 bases sitting between them. The CDR3 DNA sequence: TGTGCCAGCAGCGGTTCTGCGGGGTATAATGAAAAACTGTTTTTT. Translated, it gives CASSGSAGYNEKLFF.

By its share, this clonotype is medium-sized. The gene calls are TRBV11-3 and TRBJ2-2; D is undetermined. This CDR3 has 16 residues. Trimming took 4 bases from V and 0 from J, leaving 12 bases between them. Germline CDR1 is SGHNT and CDR2 is YENEEA. The CDR3 is CASSSLAAANTGELFF. The DNA for the CDR3 is TGTGCCAGCAGCTCCCTGGCAGCAGCGAACACCGGGGAGCTGTTTTTT.

The chain uses TRBV6-2 or TRBV6-3 and TRBJ2-1; 8 bases fit TRBD1. The V gene end was trimmed by 6 bases and the J gene end by 15 bases; junction bases not matched to a gene: 7. CDR1 is MNHEY, CDR2 SVGEGT, per germline. The length of the CDR3 is 11 residues. Here the CDR3 reads CASSSDRDRFF. The CDR3 DNA is TGTGCCAGCAGCTCGGACAGGGATCGGTTCTTC.

This chain links TRBV5-4 with TRBJ2-2; possibly TRBD1 or TRBD2 for D (5 bases each). Germline CDR1 reads SGHNT; CDR2 reads YYREEE (reference sequence). Trimming removed 1 base from V and 3 bases from J, with 10 bases in between. The CDR3 covers 15 residues. CDR3 bases: TGTGCCAGCAGCTTGCTGCTGGGGGACACCGGGGAGCTGTTTTTT. Protein sequence: CASSLLLGDTGELFF.